A single sample gave rise to the 14 T cell receptor beta chains below, sequenced in a study of cytomegalovirus exposure and HLA in healthy donors. The PCR ran on 60 Vbeta and 13 Jbeta primers. Sequencing used immunoSEQ multiplex PCR; TCRdb keeps in-frame clones, though not all of them. The table has some 150,000 clones, 79% seen once. The specimen sequenced was PBMCs. All receptors derive from a man in his forties or fifties in good health and CMV-seronegative.

The chain is built from TRBV6-5 and TRBJ1-6; D not certain. V shed 6 bases and J shed 7 bases, with 10 bases lying between them. This CDR3 has 13 amino acids. Germline V gives CDR1 MNHEY, CDR2 SVGAGI. The CDR3 nucleotides are TGTGCCAGCAGCTCGGGAGAAAATTCACCCCTCCACTTT. Residues: CASSSGENSPLHF.

This chain joins TRBV4-1 and TRBJ2-5; perhaps TRBD1 as D (6 bases). The J call is uncertain, as TRBJ2-7 better fits the DNA end. The CDR3 covers 16 residues. Germline CDR1 and CDR2: MGHRA and YSYEKL. CDR3 region: CASSQVRLGTNYEQYF. In DNA form, the CDR3 reads TGCGCCAGCAGCCAAGTGCGTTTGGGGACAAATTACGAGCAGTACTTC.

V usage is TRBV11-3 and J usage is TRBJ2-1; D gene ambiguous. Trimming removed 4 bases at V and 9 bases at J, with 10 bases between. Germline lookup yields CDR1 SGHNT and CDR2 YENEEA. The CDR3 has 12 amino acids. The CDR3 DNA reads TGTGCCAGCAGCTCGCGGAGCTCTGAGCAGTTCTTC. It encodes CASSSRSSEQFF.

This rearrangement joins TRBV5-4 to TRBJ2-7, with 9 bases aligning to TRBD2. From germline, CDR1 is SGHNT and CDR2 YYREEE (reference sequence). J gave up 7 bases and V 0 bases, and 8 bases lay outside the gene matches. The length of the CDR3 is 15 residues. The CDR3 DNA sequence: TGTGCCAGCAGCTTGGGCGGGAGGGTCGGAAGTGAGCAGTACTTC. It is translated as CASSLGGRVGSEQYF. Full variable domain (rest looked up from reference TRBV5-4 and TRBJ2-7): ETGVTQSPTHLIKTRGQQVTLRCSSQSGHNTVSWYQQALGQGPQFIFQYYREEENGRGNFPPRFSGLQFPNYSSELNVNALELDDSALYLCASSLGGRVGSEQYFGPGTRLTVT.

The chain is built from TRBV19 and TRBJ2-5; the match to TRBD1 covers 8 bases. V was clipped by 5 bases and J by 3 bases; unmatched bases: 8. CDR1 and CDR2 (germline): LNHDA, SQIVND (reference sequence). This CDR3 region has 15 residues. The CDR3, as DNA: TGTGCCAGTAGTCAGCAGGGGGCCCTGAAAGAGACCCAGTACTTC. Translation gives CASSQQGALKETQYF.

This chain connects TRBV7-9 to TRBJ2-5, with D possibly TRBD2 on 6 matching bases. Germline V gives CDR1 SEHNR, CDR2 FQNEAQ (reference sequence). V lost 1 base and J lost 4, with 10 bases in between. The CDR3 contains 14 residues. CDR3 nucleotide sequence: TGTGCCAGCAGCTTAGGGGTGGAGGGAGAGACCCAGTACTTC. This encodes CASSLGVEGETQYF.

J is TRBJ1-2 and V is TRBV7-8; D not resolved. Germline V CDR1 and CDR2: SGHVS, FQNEAQ. The germline V and J ends were trimmed by 5 bases and 0 bases, with 10 bases remaining between them. The CDR3 covers 14 residues. The CDR3 DNA is TGTGCCAGCAGCCTTTCATCAGCTAACTATGGCTACACCTTC. This codes for CASSLSSANYGYTF.

To note about this clone: The germline gene is not matched at one end of the junction; a read error may be the cause. The chain uses TRBV18 and TRBJ2-4; no reliable D call. Germline V gene sequence: CDR1 KGHSH, CDR2 LQKENI. This CDR3 comprises 15 residues. The CDR3 DNA reads TGTGCCAGCTCACCTACGGTCACTGCCAAAAACAGTCAGTACTTC. This gives the protein CASSPTVTAKNSQYF.

The chain joins TRBV29-1 to TRBJ2-5; TRBD1 agrees at 8 bases. Per the germline V gene, CDR1 is SQVTM and CDR2 is ANQGSEA. Trimming cost V 3 bases and J 4 bases; bases outside gene matches: 10. The CDR3 totals 15 residues. CDR3 bases: TGCAGCGTTGATAGGGGAGACAGGGGACGAGAGACCCAGTACTTC. Protein: CSVDRGDRGRETQYF.

The chain uses TRBV5-6 and TRBJ2-7; 8 bases are shared with TRBD2. This CDR3 is built from 13 residues. The germline CDR1 and CDR2 sequences are SGHDT and YYEEEE. The V segment lost 3 bases and the J segment 3 bases; nucleotides outside the gene matches: 2. The CDR3: CASSSGRGYEQYF. For the CDR3, the DNA is TGTGCCAGCAGCTCCGGGAGGGGCTACGAGCAGTACTTC.

The chain combines TRBV5-4 with TRBJ2-5, with D possibly being TRBD2 (5 bases). The CDR3 runs 13 residues. V was trimmed by 0 bases and J by 5 bases, leaving 8 bases between them. Germline assignment: CDR1 SGHNT and CDR2 YYREEE (reference sequence). CDR3 nucleotide sequence: TGTGCCAGCAGCTTGGGTGGAGGTGAGACCCAGTACTTC. Translated, it gives CASSLGGGETQYF.

The V gene is TRBV28, the J gene TRBJ1-5; perhaps TRBD1 as D (6 bases). CDR3 length equals 16 residues. V dropped 5 bases and J dropped 2 bases, with 16 bases sitting between them. Germline CDR1 MDHEN, CDR2 SYDVKM. This chain's CDR3 is CASSKDSPTGNQPQHF. The CDR3 nucleotides read TGTGCCAGCAGTAAGGACAGTCCTACGGGCAATCAGCCCCAGCATTTT.

This rearrangement joins TRBV28 to TRBJ2-2; weak D call: TRBD2 (5 bases). This CDR3 region has 12 residues. Germline values: CDR1 MDHEN, CDR2 SYDVKM. V lost 5 bases and J 6 bases, leaving 7 bases between the germline ends. The CDR3: CASSPLAGELFF. CDR3 nucleotides: TGTGCCAGCAGTCCACTAGCCGGGGAGCTGTTTTTT.

The chain combines TRBV13 with TRBJ2-1; 7 bases fit TRBD2. The V gene's germline CDR1 is PRHDT and CDR2 FYEKMQ (reference sequence). V shed 4 bases, J shed 6 bases, and the junction held 12 bases outside the gene matches. This CDR3 region has 16 residues. CDR3 bases: TGTGCCAGCAGCTCGTTAGTGGCGGGAGTGTTCAATGAGCAGTTCTTC. Amino acids: CASSSLVAGVFNEQFF.